This T cell receptor beta chain stems from a study of control samples from healthy donors and cancer patients. This clone is a singleton in its sample. Germline CDR1 reads MDHEN; CDR2 reads SYDVKM. This CDR3 has 11 amino acids. Only in-frame clones appear in the TCRdb table, and some are missing; sequencing was by immunoSEQ multiplex PCR. Of roughly 74,000 clones in the sample, roughly 93% were seen once. Sequencing used blood. V and J are TRBV28 and TRBJ1-3; tentatively, D is TRBD1 (6 bases). The receptor was isolated from a woman aged 18-30 years in good health. This chain's CDR3 is CATGSGNTIYF. CDR3 DNA sequence: TGTGCTACAGGGTCTGGAAACACCATATATTTT.